A single sample gave rise to the 22 T cell receptor beta chains below, sequenced in a study of T-cell memory formation after mild COVID-19 (dated by TCRdb to the early 2020s). Library generation was performed with 5' RACE. The sequencer listed for this sample is Illumina NovaSeq 6000. The public reads were run again by TCRdb, first through fastp at Q25 and then through MiXCR, and only productive beta chains were kept. Every distinct CDR3 protein forms one entry, paired with its most common genes and DNA. Here the sample has 300,000 to 400,000 distinct CDR3 sequences; under 25% occur a single time. The top ten constitute about 12% of the sample. Sequenced: PBMCs or a T cell subset sorted from them (not recorded which). The receptors originated from an adult woman who had mild COVID-19 (a few samples of this study predate the infection). The sample titles of this study are shuffled in the database, so cell type and time point are left out; the donor was told from shared clones.

A remark on this clonotype: At one end, the junction sequence differs from germline, possibly due to a read error. The CDR3 DNA sequence: TGTGCCAGCAGTTTAGATAGACAGTCACTAGCGGGAGCCAACTTC. Protein: CASSLDRQSLAGANF. The gene calls are TRBV12-3 or TRBV12-4 and TRBJ2-7, with 11 bases identical to TRBD2. The CDR3 contains 15 residues.

This clonotype was seen only a few times. The genes are TRBV24-1 and TRBJ1-5, with 10 bases matching TRBD1. The CDR3 is 16 amino acids. V shed 3 bases and J 2 bases; nucleotides not matched to a gene: 3. CDR1 and CDR2 (germline): KGHDR, SFDVKD. CDR3 nucleotide sequence: TGTGCCACCAGTGATCGAGGGACAGGGGGCAATCAGCCCCAGCATTTT. This gives the protein CATSDRGTGGNQPQHF.

The rearrangement links TRBV29-1 to TRBJ2-1, with 13 nucleotides matching TRBD2. Germline loops: CDR1 SQVTM, CDR2 ANQGSEA. Germline trimming cut 6 bases from V and 5 bases from J; bases unmatched to any gene: 10. The CDR3 contains 16 residues. CDR3 DNA: TGCAGCGTCGGCGGACTAGCGGGAGCGGTGGACAATGAGCAGTTCTTC. Amino acids: CSVGGLAGAVDNEQFF.

The chain combines TRBV18 with TRBJ1-1; D is perhaps TRBD1 (5 bases). V was trimmed by 4 bases and J by 2 bases, leaving 8 bases between them. The CDR3 sequence is 13 residues long. Looked up from germline, CDR1 is KGHSH and CDR2 is LQKENI. The CDR3, as DNA: TGTGCCAGCTCACAGGGGACCAACACTGAAGCTTTCTTT. It translates to CASSQGTNTEAFF.

J is TRBJ2-7 and V is TRBV29-1, with 9 bases fitting TRBD2. With 5 bases clipped from V and 2 bases from J, the junction kept 7 bases outside the gene matches. This CDR3 has 14 residues. Germline V gene sequence: CDR1 SQVTM, CDR2 ANQGSEA. Here the CDR3 reads CSVPPGLAPYEQYF. Written as DNA, the CDR3 is TGCAGCGTTCCGCCGGGACTAGCCCCCTACGAGCAGTACTTC.

The gene calls are TRBV30 and TRBJ1-5; tentative D call: TRBD1 (6 bases). Germline V gives CDR1 GTSNPN, CDR2 SVGIG (reference sequence). V lost 1 base and J 5 bases, leaving 12 bases between the germline ends. The CDR3 is 14 residues long. CDR3: CAWSDGQPDQPQHF. The CDR3, as DNA: TGTGCCTGGAGTGACGGACAGCCAGATCAGCCCCAGCATTTT.

This clonotype was observed at least ten times. The rearrangement links TRBV3-1 to TRBJ2-1; a possible D gene is TRBD1 (6 bases). The CDR3 extends over 18 amino acids. The V and J ends lost 4 bases and 6 bases respectively, with 25 bases between them. Germline CDR1 LGHDT, CDR2 YNNKEL (reference sequence). The CDR3 sequence: CASSRLNAIQGLSNEQFF. The CDR3 DNA is TGTGCCAGCAGCCGACTCAACGCAATACAGGGTTTAAGCAATGAGCAGTTCTTC.

In its sample, this clonotype was seen a few times. This chain uses TRBV5-6 with TRBJ1-1; D remains unclear. The CDR3 covers 14 residues. V lost 0 bases and J lost 0, with 6 bases in between. The germline CDR1 and CDR2 sequences are SGHDT and YYEEEE. The CDR3 loop reads CASSLDPMNTEAFF. CDR3 sequence (DNA): TGTGCCAGCAGCTTGGACCCTATGAACACTGAAGCTTTCTTT.

This clonotype was detected a few times. The chain joins TRBV2 to TRBJ2-3, with TRBD2 matching over 9 bases. The CDR3 runs 15 residues. The J segment lost 11 bases and the V segment lost 1 base, leaving 10 bases of the junction unmatched. Germline loops: CDR1 SNHLY, CDR2 FYNNEI. The CDR3 nucleotides are TGTGCCAGCAGTGAAGAGGCGGGGGGACTAGCAGGGCAGTATTTT. Its protein product is CASSEEAGGLAGQYF.

The rearrangement links TRBV29-1 to TRBJ1-1, with 10 positions matching TRBD1. The CDR3 runs 18 residues. Germline CDR1 SQVTM, CDR2 ANQGSEA. Losses at the gene ends were 0 bases for V and 0 bases for J; bases not matched to a gene: 10. The CDR3 spells CSVEDLGTGVGMNTEAFF. The CDR3 DNA reads as TGCAGCGTTGAAGACCTCGGGACAGGGGTGGGGATGAACACTGAAGCTTTCTTT.

This clonotype turned up a few times. This chain links TRBV4-3 with TRBJ1-4; TRBD1 aligns across 7 bases. V lost 1 base and J lost 10; bases outside the gene matches: 12. The germline gives CDR1 LGHNA, CDR2 YSLEER. CDR3 length: 16 amino acids. CDR3 DNA: TGCGCCAGCAGCCAAGTCGCGGAACAGGGGAACGTAAAACTGTTTTTT. It is translated as CASSQVAEQGNVKLFF.

This clonotype came up a few times. The J gene is TRBJ2-1, the V gene TRBV5-1, with 15 bases that match TRBD2. The V segment lost 0 bases and the J segment 5 bases; nucleotides outside the gene matches: 6. CDR1 and CDR2 from the germline V gene are SGHRS and YFSETQ. The CDR3 extends over 18 amino acids. The CDR3 bases are TGCGCCAGCAGCTTGGGGCGGACTAGCGGGAGGGCGGACAATGAGCAGTTCTTC. Protein: CASSLGRTSGRADNEQFF.

This clonotype was seen more than once but under ten times. The chain carries TRBV10-3 and TRBJ1-1; tentatively, D is TRBD1 (6 bases). The V gene's germline CDR1 is ENHRY and CDR2 SYGVKD. CDR3 size: 14 residues. V shed 6 bases and J shed 4 bases, with 15 bases lying between them. The CDR3 nucleotides are TGTGCCATCAGAGGGGGGGCTGGTCCCACTGAAGCTTTCTTT. The encoded protein is CAIRGGAGPTEAFF.

For the CDR3, the DNA is TGTGCCAGCAGTTTCCGAGGCAGGGAGGTCACTGAAGCTTTCTTT. Translating it yields CASSFRGREVTEAFF. The chain uses TRBV27 and TRBJ1-1, with a weak D call TRBD1 (5 bases). The V and J ends lost 3 bases and 4 bases respectively, with 15 bases between them. Germline V gives CDR1 MNHEY, CDR2 SMNVEV (reference sequence). The length of the CDR3 is 15 residues.

This sequence joins TRBV30 and TRBJ2-2, with 8 bases aligning to TRBD1. CDR1 and CDR2 from the germline V gene are GTSNPN and SVGIG (reference sequence). V lost 4 bases to trimming and J lost 1 base; unmatched junction nucleotides: 11. The CDR3 is made up of 17 amino acids. CDR3 protein: CAWTVRTGTGNTGELFF. The CDR3 DNA follows: TGTGCCTGGACCGTGAGAACCGGGACAGGGAACACCGGGGAGCTGTTTTTT.

This clonotype has just a few counts. The chain carries TRBV18 and TRBJ2-5; 7 bases agree with TRBD1. J lost 6 bases, V lost 4 bases, and 11 bases had no gene match. The CDR3 loop spans 15 amino acids. Germline values: CDR1 KGHSH, CDR2 LQKENI. CDR3 sequence reads: CASSHLTGWEKTQYF. The CDR3 bases are TGTGCCAGCTCACACCTGACAGGGTGGGAGAAGACCCAGTACTTC.

The rearrangement links TRBV20-1 to TRBJ2-3; 11 positions match TRBD2. There are 16 residues in the CDR3. The germline CDR1 and CDR2 sequences are DFQATT and SNEGSKA (reference sequence). V shed 1 base and J 4 bases; nucleotides not matched to a gene: 7. The CDR3 sequence: CSARVTSGGPADTQYF. The CDR3 DNA reads as TGCAGTGCTAGAGTAACTAGCGGGGGCCCCGCAGATACGCAGTATTTT.

The chain is built from TRBV9 and TRBJ2-5; 11 nucleotides match TRBD2. Looked up from germline, CDR1 is SGDLS and CDR2 is YYNGEE. V lost 4 bases to trimming and J lost 1 base; unmatched junction nucleotides: 6. The CDR3 runs to 16 residues. The CDR3 spells CASSPQTSGIQETQYF. The CDR3 nucleotides read TGTGCCAGCAGCCCCCAGACTAGCGGGATCCAAGAGACCCAGTACTTC. Complete variable domain (other parts from reference TRBV9 and TRBJ2-5): DSGVTQTPKHLITATGQRVTLRCSPRSGDLSVYWYQQSLDQGLQFLIQYYNGEERAKGNILERFSAQQFPDLHSELNLSSLELGDSALYFCASSPQTSGIQETQYFGPGTRLLVL.

The chain carries TRBV11-2 and TRBJ2-7; TRBD1 aligns across 10 bases. Trimming took 5 bases from V and 2 from J; bases not matched to a gene: 6. Germline assignment: CDR1 SGHAT and CDR2 FQNNGV. The CDR3 is 15 amino acids. This chain's CDR3 is CASSDSGTGAYEQYF. CDR3 DNA: TGTGCCAGCAGCGACTCCGGGACAGGGGCCTACGAGCAGTACTTC.

This clonotype has just one count. The chain has TRBV5-1 and TRBJ1-1; D might be TRBD1 (6 bases). The CDR3 covers 15 residues. Germline V gene lookup returns CDR1 SGHRS and CDR2 YFSETQ. Trimming cost V 3 bases and J 3 bases, with 15 bases left between them. The CDR3 sequence is CASSSKIRGYTEAFF. CDR3 bases: TGCGCCAGCAGCTCCAAAATCAGGGGTTACACTGAAGCTTTCTTT.

This clonotype was counted only a few times. The V call is TRBV3-1, the J call TRBJ2-2; the D call may be TRBD1 or TRBD2 (5 bases each). V gave up 5 bases and J gave up 6 bases, with 16 bases separating them. Germline assignment: CDR1 LGHDT and CDR2 YNNKEL (reference sequence). The CDR3 is 15 residues long. Written as DNA, the CDR3 is TGTGCCAGCAGCAACCGGGACCTATTCGCCGGGGAGCTGTTTTTT. Its protein product is CASSNRDLFAGELFF.

The chain has TRBV9 and TRBJ2-7; tentatively, D is TRBD2 (6 bases). The V end was cut by 3 bases, the J end by 4 bases, with 14 bases between. This CDR3 spans 14 amino acids. Germline CDR1 is SGDLS and CDR2 is YYNGEE. For the CDR3, the DNA is TGTGCCAGCAGCGCCGGCGGGGATATTTACGAGCAGTACTTC. As protein: CASSAGGDIYEQYF.